Listed here is a single T cell receptor (beta chain). Its matching antigen is unknown. In the same sample, other DNA sequences code for this CDR3. This sample is drawn from a study of shared clonotypes between healthy human individuals. The wider study: The people who gave samples were two women and a few men aged 18 to 49. Per donor, three plates held CD4 naive cells, three held CD4 memory, two held CD8 naive and one held CD8 memory.

Germline loops: CDR1 SGHDT, CDR2 YYEEEE. Deletions cut 0 bases from V and 5 bases from J, with 3 bases between. The CDR3 length is 12 residues. Study conclusions and caveats: Clonotypes which were not shared had lower generation probabilities than clonotypes that all four donors shared.

CD45RO-negative, CCR7-positively selected cells formed the naive CD8 fraction, excluding terminally differentiated effector memory CD45RA+ cells. This was a deep-level run. Profiling relied on immunoSEQ multiplex PCR, and the TCRdb table lists in-frame clones only, not all of them. This sample has under 1 million clones, with about 97% found just once. Sequencing was done on a sample of naive CD8+ T cells sorted from blood. V gene TRBV5-6 combines with J gene TRBJ2-1; D remains ambiguous. The sequence derives from a man aged 25-40 years in good health. CDR3 in amino acids: CASSLGNNEQFF. CDR3 coding DNA: TGTGCCAGCAGCTTGGGCAACAATGAGCAGTTCTTC.